These 32 T cell receptor beta chains originate from one sample sequenced in a study of blood T cells in healthy people across ages. A sample-barcoded 5' primer and a J-beta primer mix were used in a second PCR of roughly 6 to 11 cycles. TCRdb re-derived calls from the 5' RACE reads in MiXCR, one entry per CDR3 protein. The repertoire holds 850,000 or so distinct CDR3 sequences, with more than 25% as singletons. Specimen: blood. The receptors here all came from a woman of 80 years or more in good health.

This chain uses TRBV7-2 with TRBJ1-6; a possible D gene is TRBD1 (6 bases). Trimming removed 5 bases at V and 10 bases at J, with 21 bases between. The CDR3 is 16 amino acids. Germline-derived CDR1 and CDR2 are SGHTA and FQGNSA. The CDR3 reads CASSPAGGAFGSPLHF. CDR3 sequence (DNA): TGTGCCAGCAGCCCCGCCGGGGGGGCGTTTGGATCACCCCTCCACTTT.

In this sample, this clonotype turned up a few times. The rearrangement joins TRBV20-1 to TRBJ2-2; tentatively, D is TRBD1 (6 bases). Germline CDR1 and CDR2: DFQATT and SNEGSKA (reference sequence). Between the trimmed V and J ends, which lost 5 bases and 2 bases, there was a span of 9 bases. The CDR3 contains 13 residues. CDR3 sequence: CSALDSNTGELFF. CDR3 in DNA: TGCAGTGCTCTGGACAGTAACACCGGGGAGCTGTTTTTT.

This clonotype occurred many times. The J gene is TRBJ2-7, the V gene TRBV5-1; D is possibly TRBD2 (5 bases). Germline CDR1 SGHRS, CDR2 YFSETQ. This CDR3 is 16 amino acids long. The V and J ends lost 4 bases and 4 bases respectively, with 21 bases between them. The CDR3 DNA reads as TGCGCCAGCAGCGGAGGAAACACCGTAAATGGATACGAGCAGTACTTC. Translating it yields CASSGGNTVNGYEQYF.

This clonotype was counted between two and nine times. A much larger clone is a single base away; this may be a read error. The gene calls are TRBV6-2 or TRBV6-3 and TRBJ2-1; possibly TRBD1 or TRBD2 for D (5 bases each). Gene TRBJ2-7 matches the end of the DNA better, so the J call may be wrong. In germline, CDR1 is MNHEY, CDR2 SVGEGT. The CDR3 runs 13 residues. DNA of the CDR3: TGTGCCAGCAGCGGGACCCCCTACAATGAGCAGTACTTC. It specifies CASSGTPYNEQYF.

This rearrangement joins TRBV24-1 to TRBJ2-3; perhaps TRBD2 as D (6 bases). Per germline, CDR1 KGHDR and CDR2 SFDVKD. This CDR3 contains 15 residues. Deletions cut 3 bases from V and 6 bases from J, with 15 bases between. CDR3 residues: CATSDRGKMGDTQYF. CDR3 DNA sequence: TGTGCCACCAGTGATCGCGGGAAAATGGGGGATACGCAGTATTTT.

CDR3 coding DNA: TGTGCCAGCAGATCTAGCGGGGGGCCCTCCGATACGCAGTATTTT. Translation: CASRSSGGPSDTQYF. The chain employs TRBV6-2 or TRBV6-3 and TRBJ2-3; 11 positions agree with TRBD2. The CDR3 is 15 amino acids. V shed 6 bases and J 6 bases; nucleotides not matched to a gene: 8. CDR1 MNHEY and CDR2 SVGEGT come from the germline V gene.

At least ten counts were recorded for this clonotype. The chain carries TRBV7-9 and TRBJ1-2, with D perhaps TRBD1 (5 bases). Trimming cost V 1 base and J 2 bases, with 20 bases left between them. Germline V gene lookup returns CDR1 SEHNR and CDR2 FQNEAQ (reference sequence). The CDR3 is 18 amino acids. CDR3 sequence: CASSLGIGADKNNYGYTF. The CDR3 DNA is TGTGCCAGCAGCTTAGGGATCGGGGCGGACAAAAACAACTATGGCTACACCTTC.

This clonotype was seen ten or more times. This chain links TRBV21-1 with TRBJ2-7; the table's D gene call, TRBD1, was not cross checked with the DNA. TRBV21-1 is a recognized pseudogene. The CDR3 is made up of 13 amino acids. DNA for the CDR3: TGTGCCAGCGAACCAGGGAGACCGTACGAGCAGTACTTC. Its protein is CASEPGRPYEQYF.

About this clonotype itself: A read error is possible here, since a much larger clone lies one base away. The chain employs TRBV18 and TRBJ2-4, with D maybe TRBD1 (6 bases). This CDR3 is 13 amino acids long. Germline V CDR1 and CDR2: KGHSH, LQKENI. This chain's CDR3 is CVSSPTNRAGQYF. The CDR3 nucleotides read TGTGTCAGCTCACCGACTAACAGGGCCGGGCAGTACTTC.

On this clonotype: At one of its ends the junction is not consistent with the germline gene, which may arise from a read error. The gene calls are TRBV3-1 and TRBJ2-1; 8 bases line up with TRBD2. Germline CDR1 and CDR2: LGHDT and YNNKEL (reference sequence). The CDR3 loop spans 15 amino acids. CDR3 region: CAGSPLAGSYNEQFF. The DNA for the CDR3 is TGTGCCGGCAGTCCTCTAGCGGGCTCCTACAATGAGCAGTTCTTC.

Ten or more counts support this clonotype. The chain uses TRBV4-1 and TRBJ2-5; 15 bases are a match to TRBD2. The CDR3 length is 20 residues. Germline CDR1 reads MGHRA; CDR2 reads YSYEKL. V dropped 2 bases and J dropped 5; count of bases not matched to a gene: 15. DNA for the CDR3: TGCGCCAGCAGCCAAACCCTCCGGACTAGCGGGGGGGCTTATGCGGAGACCCAGTACTTC. The encoded protein is CASSQTLRTSGGAYAETQYF.

The chain joins TRBV6-6 to TRBJ1-1, with TRBD1 matching over 7 bases. V lost 8 bases to trimming and J lost 1 base; unmatched junction nucleotides: 7. The germline gives CDR1 MNHNY, CDR2 SVGAGI (reference sequence). This CDR3 contains 14 residues. Here the CDR3 reads CASYRQGANTEAFF. The CDR3 coding sequence is TGTGCCAGCTACCGACAGGGAGCGAACACTGAAGCTTTCTTT.

Points on this clonotype: Sequence at one end of the junction differs from germline and may be a read error. The chain couples TRBV15 to TRBJ2-7; D not certain. Germline V gene data show CDR1 as LNHNV and CDR2 as YYDKDF (reference sequence). This CDR3 comprises 14 residues. CDR3 sequence (DNA): TGTGCCACCAGCAGGGATTCCGGACGCTACAAGCAGTACTTC. Its translation: CATSRDSGRYKQYF.

A few counts support this clonotype. This rearrangement joins TRBV27 to TRBJ2-4, with 9 bases lining up with TRBD1. CDR1 is MNHEY, CDR2 SMNVEV, per germline (reference sequence). The CDR3 is 14 amino acids. J was trimmed by 6 bases and V by 6 bases; bases with no gene match: 6. In nucleotides, the CDR3 is TGTGCCAGCAGGCTCGGGACAGGGAGAAACATTCAGTACTTC. Its translation: CASRLGTGRNIQYF.

This clonotype has ten or more counts. At one end the junction does not follow the germline gene, possibly because of a read error. The chain carries TRBV7-9 and TRBJ2-7, with 8 bases aligning to TRBD1. Germline V gene data show CDR1 as SEHNR and CDR2 as FQNEAQ (reference sequence). The CDR3 runs 15 residues. The CDR3 sequence: CASSLGTGRGYEQYF. CDR3 DNA: TGTGCCAGCAGTTTAGGGACAGGACGGGGATACGAGCAGTACTTC.

This chain joins TRBV6-6 and TRBJ1-1, with a tentative D call TRBD1 (6 bases). The ends were cut back, 5 bases at V and 3 bases at J, with 19 bases in the middle. Germline V CDR1 and CDR2: MNHNY, SVGAGI (reference sequence). This CDR3 comprises 16 residues. CDR3 loop: CASSDAQGKVDTEAFF. The CDR3 DNA sequence: TGTGCCAGCAGTGACGCTCAGGGGAAGGTCGACACTGAAGCTTTCTTT.

This clonotype was found many times. The chain combines TRBV6-6 with TRBJ2-6; D not resolved. V gave up 4 bases and J gave up 4 bases, with 5 bases separating them. This CDR3 has 13 amino acids. The V gene's germline CDR1 is MNHNY and CDR2 SVGAGI (reference sequence). The CDR3 region is CASSSYGANVLTF. The CDR3 bases are TGTGCCAGCAGTTCTTACGGGGCCAACGTCCTGACTTTC.

The chain uses TRBV20-1 and TRBJ2-1; no definite D call. The CDR3 is made up of 8 amino acids. CDR1 DFQATT and CDR2 SNEGSKA come from the germline V gene (reference sequence). V was shortened by 7 bases and J by 14 bases, with 9 bases between the two germline ends. CDR3 nucleotides: TGCAGTGGGTTCCGGGAGTTCTTC. Its protein product is CSGFREFF.

Concerning this clonotype: One end of the junction is discordant with germline, which a read error may explain. The chain has TRBV7-2 and TRBJ2-1; 7 nucleotides match TRBD1. There are 16 residues in the CDR3. The germline V gene has CDR1 SGHTA and CDR2 FQGNSA. The DNA of the CDR3 is TGTGCCAGCAGCTTCCCGACAGGGTCTGGAGTGGATGAGCGGTTCTTC. This translates into CASSFPTGSGVDERFF.

Comment on this clonotype: A single base separates this from a much larger clone, so it may be a read error. The V gene is TRBV7-9, the J gene TRBJ2-7, with D unclear. In germline, CDR1 is SEHNR, CDR2 FQNEAQ (reference sequence). The CDR3 has 12 amino acids. CDR3 in DNA: TGTGCCAGCGACGGTGGCTCCGACGAGCAGTACTTC. Protein sequence: CASDGGSDEQYF.

This clonotype was observed once. A much larger clone is a single base away; this may be a read error. The chain uses TRBV5-5 and TRBJ1-4; D might be TRBD1 (5 bases). CDR3 size: 15 residues. The V end lost 2 bases, the J end lost 3 bases, and 11 bases lay between the germline ends. Looked up from germline, CDR1 is SGHKS and CDR2 is YYEKEE (reference sequence). CDR3 DNA: TGTGCCAGCAGCTTAACAGGAGCAGCTAATGAAAAACTGTTTTTT. This gives the protein CASSLTGAANEKLFF. Based on the CDR3 plus reference TRBV5-5 and TRBJ1-4, the full variable domain is DAGVTQSPTHLIKTRGQQVTLRCSPISGHKSVSWYQQVLGQGPQFIFQYYEKEERGRGNFPDRFSARQFPNYSSELNVNALLLGDSALYLCASSLTGAANEKLFFGSGTQLSVL.

This chain connects TRBV6-2 or TRBV6-3 to TRBJ1-2; a possible D gene is TRBD1 (5 bases). This CDR3 comprises 15 residues. Trimming removed 5 bases at V and 5 bases at J, with 18 bases between. Germline V gene data show CDR1 as MNHEY and CDR2 as SVGEGT. The CDR3 DNA sequence: TGTGCCAGCAGTCCCTCGCTCGGTGACAGTTATGGCTACACCTTC. Translation gives CASSPSLGDSYGYTF.

The V and J genes are TRBV12-3 or TRBV12-4 and TRBJ2-5; 7 nucleotides match TRBD2. This CDR3 spans 14 amino acids. V shed 5 bases, J shed 1 base, and the junction held 4 bases outside the gene matches. The CDR3 sequence: CASSIGGGQETQYF. The CDR3 nucleotides are TGTGCCAGCAGTATAGGCGGGGGCCAAGAGACCCAGTACTTC.

In its sample, this clonotype was seen many times. The chain uses TRBV3-1 and TRBJ1-2; D possibly corresponds to TRBD1 (5 bases). V was trimmed by 2 bases and J by 0 bases, leaving 7 bases between them. Germline lookup yields CDR1 LGHDT and CDR2 YNNKEL (reference sequence). The CDR3 has 14 amino acids. The CDR3 bases are TGTGCCAGCAGCCAACGGGGGACTAACTATGGCTACACCTTC. It yields the protein CASSQRGTNYGYTF.

The rearrangement uses TRBV20-1 and TRBJ1-1; TRBD1 matches at 7 bases. J gave up 4 bases and V 0 bases, and 14 bases lay outside the gene matches. Germline V lookup: CDR1 DFQATT, CDR2 SNEGSKA (reference sequence). The CDR3 contains 17 residues. The CDR3 DNA sequence: TGCAGTGCTAGAGATAGGGGGCTAGGATCCGTCGTCACTGAAGCTTTCTTT. This sequence encodes CSARDRGLGSVVTEAFF.

This chain connects TRBV7-8 to TRBJ2-3, with TRBD1 as a possible D gene (5 bases). V was clipped by 2 bases and J by 0 bases, with 9 bases between them. Germline V lookup: CDR1 SGHVS, CDR2 FQNEAQ. This CDR3 spans 15 amino acids. The CDR3 DNA sequence: TGTGCCAGCAGCTTAAAACAGGCTAGCACAGATACGCAGTATTTT. Protein: CASSLKQASTDTQYF.

This clonotype was counted many times. This rearrangement joins TRBV9 to TRBJ2-5; D may correspond to TRBD1 or TRBD2 (5 bases each). The germline gives CDR1 SGDLS, CDR2 YYNGEE. Between the trimmed V and J ends, which lost 0 bases and 0 bases, there was a span of 12 bases. The CDR3 has 16 amino acids. Here the CDR3 reads CASSVGEGNYQETQYF. CDR3 nucleotides: TGTGCCAGCAGCGTAGGAGAGGGGAACTACCAAGAGACCCAGTACTTC. Full variable domain (remainder filled in from reference TRBV9 and TRBJ2-5): DSGVTQTPKHLITATGQRVTLRCSPRSGDLSVYWYQQSLDQGLQFLIQYYNGEERAKGNILERFSAQQFPDLHSELNLSSLELGDSALYFCASSVGEGNYQETQYFGPGTRLLVL.

This clonotype was seen repeatedly, ten times or more. The chain uses TRBV5-1 and TRBJ1-1, with no clear D. Germline values: CDR1 SGHRS, CDR2 YFSETQ. V lost 4 bases to trimming and J lost 1 base, with 14 bases between them. The CDR3 consists of 15 residues. The CDR3 spells CASSAWGDGNTEAFF. The CDR3 bases are TGCGCCAGCAGCGCCTGGGGTGACGGGAACACTGAAGCTTTCTTT.

This clonotype was seen only once. Possible read error: a much larger clone is one base away. This sequence joins TRBV11-2 and TRBJ2-1; tentative D call: TRBD2 (6 bases). The CDR3 length is 18 residues. The V gene lost 0 bases and the J gene lost 4 bases, with 19 bases spanning the gap. Germline CDR1 is SGHAT and CDR2 is FQNNGV. CDR3 nucleotide sequence: TGTGCCAGCAGCTTAGAGGGGGACTCAATCGGGATTTACAATGAGCAGTTCTTC. Protein product: CASSLEGDSIGIYNEQFF.

Many counts were recorded for this clonotype. The chain links TRBV12-3 or TRBV12-4 to TRBJ2-3; TRBD2 aligns across 7 bases. CDR3 length: 16 residues. With V trimmed by 8 bases and J by 4 bases, 15 bases remained unmatched. As DNA, the CDR3 is TGTGCCAGCGGGTTGTCGGGACTATCACGCGCAGATACGCAGTATTTT. Encoded protein: CASGLSGLSRADTQYF.

This clonotype occurred many times. J is TRBJ2-3 and V is TRBV20-1, with a tentative D call TRBD2 (6 bases). V was clipped by 4 bases and J by 6 bases, with 14 bases between them. This CDR3 has 13 amino acids. CDR1 and CDR2 from the germline V gene are DFQATT and SNEGSKA (reference sequence). The CDR3 reads CSATPGAPDTQYF. CDR3 DNA sequence: TGCAGTGCTACTCCGGGAGCCCCGGATACGCAGTATTTT.

This clonotype was seen many times. The chain uses TRBV5-1 and TRBJ2-1; D gene unclear. The V and J ends lost 3 bases and 5 bases respectively, with 9 bases between them. Germline V gene sequence: CDR1 SGHRS, CDR2 YFSETQ. This CDR3 has 13 residues. CDR3 in DNA: TGCGCCAGCAGCTCCAACTCGGACAATGAGCAGTTCTTC. Translated, it gives CASSSNSDNEQFF.